The clone carrying this T cell receptor beta chain was detected only once. The immunoSEQ assay was v3. The data were produced by immunoSEQ multiplex PCR, yet TCRdb's version contains in-frame clones alone and is incomplete. This repertoire shows tens of thousands of clones, 55% to 70% found once; its top ten account for about 6.3%. The V end lost 5 bases, the J end lost 4 bases, and 6 bases lay between the germline ends. Germline lookup yields CDR1 SEHNR and CDR2 FQNEAQ (reference sequence). The CDR3 has 13 amino acids. This sample's time point: pre-treatment sample, taken before nivolumab and TIL therapy. Enrollment ran from late 2017 to January 2020. This sample is part of a study of TIL therapy for anti-PD-1-resistant metastatic lung cancer. Study at large: Tumors were harvested before any PD-1/PD-L1 blockade. Half of patients were current or former smokers.

The clonotype comes from a person aged 25 to 80 with non-small cell lung cancer. V gene TRBV7-9 combines with J gene TRBJ2-6; D unresolved. The material sequenced was blood, taken at baseline. CDR3 DNA: TGTGCCAGCAGCGACTCGGGGGCCAACGTCCTGACTTTC. Translating gives CASSDSGANVLTF.